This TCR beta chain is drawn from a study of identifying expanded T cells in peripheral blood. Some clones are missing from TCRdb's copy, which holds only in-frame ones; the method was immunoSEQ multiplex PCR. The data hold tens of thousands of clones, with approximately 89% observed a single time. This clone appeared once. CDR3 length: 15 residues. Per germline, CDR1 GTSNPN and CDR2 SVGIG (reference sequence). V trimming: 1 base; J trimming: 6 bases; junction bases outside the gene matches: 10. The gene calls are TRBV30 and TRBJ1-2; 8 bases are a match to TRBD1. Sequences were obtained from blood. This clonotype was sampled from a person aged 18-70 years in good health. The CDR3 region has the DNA TGTGCCTGGAGTGGATCCGTGACAGGGGATGATGGCTACACCTTC. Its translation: CAWSGSVTGDDGYTF.